This TCR beta chain was found in a study of blood T cell repertoires in COVID-19. Background on the study: The origin of the acute and convalescent COVID-19 samples was the United States, Italy and Spain. In each case, the material was cDNA or gDNA derived from T cells, B-cell-depleted T cells, or PBMCs.

This clone was detected only a few times. Original processing methods: Reference gene primer amplification gave estimated nucleated cell counts. The data were produced by immunoSEQ multiplex PCR, yet TCRdb's version contains in-frame clones alone and is incomplete. D and trimming were read from the DNA, whereas the V and J calls and clone size are those reported in that table. The table lists under 200,000 clones, 88% of them singletons. CDR1 SGHTA and CDR2 FQGNSA come from the germline V gene. The CDR3 covers 16 residues. J lost 2 bases, V lost 5 bases, and 8 bases had no gene match. Sample: peripheral blood. The chain employs TRBV7-2 and TRBJ1-5; 8 positions match TRBD1. The sequence derives from a man in his forties with active or convalescent COVID-19. The CDR3: CASSNQGARGNQPQHF. The CDR3 nucleotides read TGTGCCAGCAGCAACCAGGGGGCTCGTGGCAATCAGCCCCAGCATTTT.